This T cell receptor (beta chain) was sequenced during a study of T cells expressing NK-cell markers. The study, taken as a whole, reports: Dominant NKG2C+ clonotypes made up roughly 1.0-7.5% of CD8+ T cells in 5 or 6 donors.

As regards this clonotype: The antigen remains undetermined.

CDR3 length equals 16 residues. The germline CDR1 and CDR2 sequences are LGHNA and YNFKEQ. The TCR beta cDNA came from 5'RACE template switching with UMIs. Reprocessing the 5' RACE reads, TCRdb reports a single entry for every CDR3 protein and omits DNA. Its table lists about 390,000 distinct CDR3 sequences. Sequencing was done on a sample of blood T cells: a sorted CD56 or NKG2C T cell subset, CD4+ or CD8+ T cells, or bulk PBMC T cells (not recorded which). This sequence was found in a woman aged 50 to 65 in good health. The genes are TRBV4-2 and TRBJ2-2. The CDR3 spells CASSQVTFANTGELFF.